This TCR beta chain was sequenced during a study of blood T cell repertoires in COVID-19. Study context: Donors in the United States, Italy and Spain gave samples during acute or convalescent COVID-19. In each case, the material was cDNA or gDNA derived from T cells, B-cell-depleted T cells, or PBMCs.

In the study's own analysis: Amplification from reference gene primers served as the basis for estimated nucleated cell counts. The method was immunoSEQ multiplex PCR; TCRdb's version includes in-frame clones alone and lacks a portion of them. The V and J calls and clone size were taken over from that table, and D and trimming were inferred from the DNA. The data show 650,000 to 800,000 clones, 75% to 90% seen once. The germline V gene has CDR1 SGHDN and CDR2 FVKESK. The CDR3 extends over 16 amino acids. With 5 bases removed from V and 4 bases from J, the gap between germline ends came to 19 bases. This clonotype was obtained from a woman under 30 with acute or convalescent COVID-19. Sequenced material: peripheral blood. The chain couples TRBV14 to TRBJ2-3; maybe TRBD1 (6 bases). The CDR3 is CASSSWTALHPDTQYF. The CDR3, as DNA: TGTGCCAGCAGCTCCTGGACAGCACTCCATCCAGATACGCAGTATTTT.